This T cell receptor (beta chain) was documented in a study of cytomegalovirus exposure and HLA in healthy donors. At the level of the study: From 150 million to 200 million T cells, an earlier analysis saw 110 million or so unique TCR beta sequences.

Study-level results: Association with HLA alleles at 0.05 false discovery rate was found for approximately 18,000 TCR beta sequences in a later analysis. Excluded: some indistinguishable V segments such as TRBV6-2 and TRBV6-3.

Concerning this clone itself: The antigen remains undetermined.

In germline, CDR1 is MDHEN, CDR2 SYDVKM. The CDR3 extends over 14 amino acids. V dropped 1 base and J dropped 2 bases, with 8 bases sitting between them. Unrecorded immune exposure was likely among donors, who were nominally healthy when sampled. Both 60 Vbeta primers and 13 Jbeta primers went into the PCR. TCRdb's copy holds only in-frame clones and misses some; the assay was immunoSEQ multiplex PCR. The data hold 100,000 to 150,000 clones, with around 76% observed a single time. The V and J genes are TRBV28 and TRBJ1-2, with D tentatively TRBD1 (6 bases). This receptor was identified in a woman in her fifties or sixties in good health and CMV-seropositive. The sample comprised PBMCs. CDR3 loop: CASSLYGQNYGYTF. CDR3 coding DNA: TGTGCCAGCAGTTTATACGGACAGAACTATGGCTACACCTTC.